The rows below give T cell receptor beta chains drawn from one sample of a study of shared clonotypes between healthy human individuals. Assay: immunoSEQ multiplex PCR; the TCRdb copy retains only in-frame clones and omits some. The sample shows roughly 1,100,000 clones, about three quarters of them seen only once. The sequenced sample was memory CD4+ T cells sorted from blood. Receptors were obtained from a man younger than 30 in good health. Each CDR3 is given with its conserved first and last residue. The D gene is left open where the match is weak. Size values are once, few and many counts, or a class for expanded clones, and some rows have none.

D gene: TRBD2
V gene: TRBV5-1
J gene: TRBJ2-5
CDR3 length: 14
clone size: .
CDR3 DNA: TGCGCCAGCAGCTTGGCTACTAGCGGGGAGACCCAGTACTTC
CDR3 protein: CASSLATSGETQYF

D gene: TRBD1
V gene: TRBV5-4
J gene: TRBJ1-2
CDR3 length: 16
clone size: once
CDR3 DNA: TGTGCCAGCAGCAATCCGGGACAGGGGTTTGTCTATGGCTACACCTTC
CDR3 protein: CASSNPGQGFVYGYTF

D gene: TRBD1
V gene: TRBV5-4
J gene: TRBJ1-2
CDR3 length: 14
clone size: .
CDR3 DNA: TGTGCCAGCAGCTTGGGCAGGGGGGCATGGGGCTACACCTTC
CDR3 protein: CASSLGRGAWGYTF

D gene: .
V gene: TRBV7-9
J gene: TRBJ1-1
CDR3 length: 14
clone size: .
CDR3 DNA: TGTGCCAGCAGCTTAGCAGGGGGTAAGACTGAAGCTTTCTTT
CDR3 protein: CASSLAGGKTEAFF

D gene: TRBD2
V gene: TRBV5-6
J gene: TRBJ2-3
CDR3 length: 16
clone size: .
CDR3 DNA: TGTGCCAGCAGCTTGGTTTCAGCGGGGAGCACAGATACGCAGTATTTT
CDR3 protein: CASSLVSAGSTDTQYF

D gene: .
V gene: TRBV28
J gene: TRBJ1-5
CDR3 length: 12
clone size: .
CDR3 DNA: TGTGCCAGCAGTCTCGATAATCAGCCCCAGCATTTT
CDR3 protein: CASSLDNQPQHF

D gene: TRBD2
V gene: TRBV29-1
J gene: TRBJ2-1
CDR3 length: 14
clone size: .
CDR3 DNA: TGCAGCGTTTTAGCGGGAGTTATCCCCAATGAGCAGTTCTTC
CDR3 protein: CSVLAGVIPNEQFF

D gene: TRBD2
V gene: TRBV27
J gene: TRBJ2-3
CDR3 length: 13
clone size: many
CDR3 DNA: TGTGCCAGCAGACGGGGGGGCACAGATACGCAGTATTTT
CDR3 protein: CASRRGGTDTQYF

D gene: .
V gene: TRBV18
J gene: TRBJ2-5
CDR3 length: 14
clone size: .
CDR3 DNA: TGTGCCAGCTCACCACCGACGAGGCGAGAGACCCAGTACTTC
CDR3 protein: CASSPPTRRETQYF

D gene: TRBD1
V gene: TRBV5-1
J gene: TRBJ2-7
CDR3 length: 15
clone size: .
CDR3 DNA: TGCGCCAGCAGCCAGGCGGGGACAGGGATCTACGAGCAGTACTTC
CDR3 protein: CASSQAGTGIYEQYF

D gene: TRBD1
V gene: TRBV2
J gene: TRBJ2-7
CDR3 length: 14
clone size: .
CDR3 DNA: TGTGCCAGCAGTGTAGGGACAGCGTCCTACGAGCAGTACTTC
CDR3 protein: CASSVGTASYEQYF

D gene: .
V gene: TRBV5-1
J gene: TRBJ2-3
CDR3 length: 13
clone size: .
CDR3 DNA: TGCGCCAGCAACGATAGACAGACAGATACGCAGTATTTT
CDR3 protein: CASNDRQTDTQYF

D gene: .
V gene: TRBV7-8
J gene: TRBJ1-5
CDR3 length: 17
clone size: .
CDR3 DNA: TGTGCCAGCAGCTTAGTGGGAGACTCGCGGGGGCCTCAGCCCCAGCATTTT
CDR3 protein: CASSLVGDSRGPQPQHF

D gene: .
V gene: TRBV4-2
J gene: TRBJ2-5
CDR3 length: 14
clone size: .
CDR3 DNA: TGTGCCAGCAGCCAAGTGGGCCTGGAAGAGACCCAGTACTTC
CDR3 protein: CASSQVGLEETQYF

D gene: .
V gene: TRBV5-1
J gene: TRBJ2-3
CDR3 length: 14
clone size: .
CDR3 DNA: TGCGCCAGCAGCCTAAGCCCCAGCACAGATACGCAGTATTTT
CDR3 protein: CASSLSPSTDTQYF

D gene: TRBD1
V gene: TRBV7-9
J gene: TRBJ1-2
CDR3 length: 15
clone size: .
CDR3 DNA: TGTGCCAGCAGTGGACAGGGGGCGTTTTTCTATGGCTACACCTTC
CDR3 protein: CASSGQGAFFYGYTF

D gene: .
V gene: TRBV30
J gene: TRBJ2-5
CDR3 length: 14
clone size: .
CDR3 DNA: TGTGCCTGGAGAAATAAGGGGGGTCTGGAGACCCAGTACTTC
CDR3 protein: CAWRNKGGLETQYF

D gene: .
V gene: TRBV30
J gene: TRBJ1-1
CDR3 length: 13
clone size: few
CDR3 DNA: TGTGCCTGGAGTGTACAAACGAACACTGAAGCTTTCTTT
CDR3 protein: CAWSVQTNTEAFF

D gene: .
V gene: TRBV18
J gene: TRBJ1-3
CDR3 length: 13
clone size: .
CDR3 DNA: TGTGCCAGCTCACGATCCCTAGACAACACCATATATTTT
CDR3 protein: CASSRSLDNTIYF

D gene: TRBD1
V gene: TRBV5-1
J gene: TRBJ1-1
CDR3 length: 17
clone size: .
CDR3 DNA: TGCGCCAGCAGCGATTCCGGGACAGGGAGATTGAACACTGAAGCTTTCTTT
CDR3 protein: CASSDSGTGRLNTEAFF

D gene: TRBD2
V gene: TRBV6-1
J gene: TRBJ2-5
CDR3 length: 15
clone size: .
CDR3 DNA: TGTGCCAGCAGTGGGACTAGCAGACCACAAGAGACCCAGTACTTC
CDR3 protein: CASSGTSRPQETQYF

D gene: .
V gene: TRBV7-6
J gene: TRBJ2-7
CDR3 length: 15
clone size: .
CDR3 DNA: TGTGCCAGCAGCTTAGGGGGGACTGGTATATACGAGCAGTACTTC
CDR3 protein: CASSLGGTGIYEQYF

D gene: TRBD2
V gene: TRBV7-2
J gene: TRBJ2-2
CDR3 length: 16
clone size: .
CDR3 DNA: TGTGCCAGCAGCTCGGGACTAGCGGGGAACACCGGGGAGCTGTTTTTT
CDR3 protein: CASSSGLAGNTGELFF

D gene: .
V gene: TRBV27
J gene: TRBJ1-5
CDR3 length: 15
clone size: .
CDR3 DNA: TGTGCCAGCAGTTCCTTGAAGGGCTTGAATCAGCCCCAGCATTTT
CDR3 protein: CASSSLKGLNQPQHF